This T cell receptor (beta chain) was profiled in a study of technical replicates of blood from a handful of donors. Libraries were prepared by immunoSEQ multiplex PCR; TCRdb keeps only in-frame clonotypes and omits some of them. This sample has about 80,000 clones, with almost 98% found just once. What was sequenced was T cells isolated from PBMCs. The clonotype originates from a human donor in good health.

This chain's CDR3 is CASSYSGIQETQYF. The CDR3 nucleotides read TGTGCCAGCAGTTATTCAGGGATCCAAGAGACCCAGTACTTC. The V call is TRBV6-6, the J call TRBJ2-5; TRBD1 might be the D (5 bases). V lost 3 bases, J lost 1 base, and 9 bases lay in between. Germline V CDR1 and CDR2: MNHNY, SVGAGI (reference sequence). This CDR3 is 14 amino acids long.